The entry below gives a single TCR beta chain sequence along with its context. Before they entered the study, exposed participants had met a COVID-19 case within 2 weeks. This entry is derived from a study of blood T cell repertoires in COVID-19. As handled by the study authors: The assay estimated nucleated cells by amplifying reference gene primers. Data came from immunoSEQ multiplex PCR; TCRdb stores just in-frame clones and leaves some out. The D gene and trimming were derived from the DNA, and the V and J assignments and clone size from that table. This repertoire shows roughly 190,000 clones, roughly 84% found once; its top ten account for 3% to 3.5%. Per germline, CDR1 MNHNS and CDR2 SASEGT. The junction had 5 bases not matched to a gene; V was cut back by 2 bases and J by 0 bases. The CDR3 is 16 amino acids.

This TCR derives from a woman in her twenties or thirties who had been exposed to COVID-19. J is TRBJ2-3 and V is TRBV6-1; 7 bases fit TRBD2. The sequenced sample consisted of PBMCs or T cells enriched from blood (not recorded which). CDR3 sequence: CASSESTGGSTDTQYF. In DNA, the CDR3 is TGTGCCAGCAGTGAATCTACGGGGGGAAGCACAGATACGCAGTATTTT.